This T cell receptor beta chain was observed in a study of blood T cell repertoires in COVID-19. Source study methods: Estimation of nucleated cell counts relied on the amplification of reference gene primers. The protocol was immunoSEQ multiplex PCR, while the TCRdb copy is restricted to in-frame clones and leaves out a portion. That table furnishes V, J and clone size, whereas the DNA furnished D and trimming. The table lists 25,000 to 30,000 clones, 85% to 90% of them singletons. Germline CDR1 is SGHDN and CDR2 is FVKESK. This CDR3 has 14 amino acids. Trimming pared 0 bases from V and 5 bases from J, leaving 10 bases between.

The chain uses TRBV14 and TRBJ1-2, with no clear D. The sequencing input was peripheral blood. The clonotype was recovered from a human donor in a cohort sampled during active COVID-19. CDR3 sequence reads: CASSQDRRQYGYTF. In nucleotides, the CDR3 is TGTGCCAGCAGCCAAGATCGCAGGCAATATGGCTACACCTTC.